This TCR beta chain is drawn from a study of post-analysis software for immune sequencing data. This clonotype has more than one count but fewer than ten. What it binds is unknown. Whole-study findings and limits: Compared against controls, patients with multiple sclerosis displayed significantly lower normalized Chao1 diversity. Samples prepared in the same batch strongly co-clustered by F measure. Patients used a handful of TRBV segments, including TRBV5-6, TRBV5-1 and TRBV20-1, more often than controls.

cDNA libraries of TCR beta carried unique molecular identifiers. TCRdb called the PCR reads again in MiXCR, with one record for every CDR3 protein. Here the sample spans about 770,000 distinct CDR3 sequences, approximately 44% being singletons. This CDR3 comprises 15 residues. CDR1 SGHDN and CDR2 FVKESK come from the germline V gene. The chain joins TRBV14 to TRBJ2-5; perhaps TRBD1 as D (5 bases). The DNA end is more similar to TRBJ2-7, so the J call may be wrong. The TCR was taken from a girl between 10 and 17 years old with multiple sclerosis. What was sequenced was blood. As DNA, the CDR3 is TGTGCCAGCAGCCAAGCGAGTGCAGGGATCCACGAGCAGTACTTC. This codes for CASSQASAGIHEQYF.